These T cell receptor beta chains were read from a single sample in a study of PD-1 blockade in classical Hodgkin lymphoma. Sequencing used immunoSEQ multiplex PCR; TCRdb keeps in-frame clones, though not all of them. The sample lists approximately 24,000 clones, 81% occurring once. The source was peripheral blood mononuclear cells (PBMCs), collected before the fourth cycle of nivolumab. The origin of the receptors is a human donor with classical Hodgkin lymphoma. Each CDR3 is given with its conserved first and last residue. The order of the fields is clone size, D gene, J gene, V gene, CDR3 length, CDR3 DNA, CDR3 protein. D genes are given only for firm matches. The size field is filled for only some rows; it gives once, few, many or a size class.

abundance: .
d_gene: .
j_gene: TRBJ1-1
v_gene: TRBV27
len: 15
CDR3nt: TGTGCCAGCAGTTTAAATTTCGGGGGGAACACTGAAGCTTTCTTT
CDR3aa: CASSLNFGGNTEAFF

abundance: many
d_gene: .
j_gene: TRBJ1-6
v_gene: TRBV10-2
len: 12
CDR3nt: TGCGCCAGCAGTGAGAATGAGGCGTCCCTCCACTTT
CDR3aa: CASSENEASLHF

abundance: .
d_gene: .
j_gene: TRBJ1-2
v_gene: TRBV5-1
len: 12
CDR3nt: TGCGCCAGCAGCTCCAACCGGGGTGGCTACACCTTC
CDR3aa: CASSSNRGGYTF

abundance: once
d_gene: TRBD2
j_gene: TRBJ2-3
v_gene: TRBV30
len: 15
CDR3nt: TGTGCCTGGAGCCGGGGGGGGACGTCCACAGATACGCAGTATTTT
CDR3aa: CAWSRGGTSTDTQYF

abundance: .
d_gene: .
j_gene: TRBJ1-4
v_gene: TRBV2
len: 15
CDR3nt: TGTGCCAGCAGTGAAATGGGGGAAACTAATGAAAAACTGTTTTTT
CDR3aa: CASSEMGETNEKLFF

abundance: .
d_gene: .
j_gene: TRBJ2-7
v_gene: TRBV7-2
len: 16
CDR3nt: TGTGCCAGCAGCTTAGGTACCGGGCTACAACTCTACGAGCAGTACTTC
CDR3aa: CASSLGTGLQLYEQYF

abundance: .
d_gene: .
j_gene: TRBJ2-2
v_gene: TRBV14
len: 13
CDR3nt: TGTGCCAGCAGCCAAGTGATGGCAGGGGAGCTGTTTTTT
CDR3aa: CASSQVMAGELFF

abundance: few
d_gene: TRBD1
j_gene: TRBJ1-1
v_gene: TRBV19
len: 12
CDR3nt: TGTGCCAGTAAACAGGGGATGACTGAAGCTTTCTTT
CDR3aa: CASKQGMTEAFF

abundance: .
d_gene: TRBD1
j_gene: TRBJ1-2
v_gene: TRBV11-2
len: 14
CDR3nt: TGTGCCAGCAGCTTAGGGACAGGGCGCTATGGCTACACCTTC
CDR3aa: CASSLGTGRYGYTF

abundance: .
d_gene: .
j_gene: TRBJ2-5
v_gene: TRBV5-1
len: 15
CDR3nt: TGCGCCAGCAGCTTGGCGAGGGGGCGGGAGGAGACCCAGTACTTC
CDR3aa: CASSLARGREETQYF

abundance: once
d_gene: .
j_gene: TRBJ2-5
v_gene: TRBV7-9
len: 13
CDR3nt: TGTGCCAGCAGTTACAATCCATCAGAGACCCAGTACTTC
CDR3aa: CASSYNPSETQYF

abundance: .
d_gene: .
j_gene: TRBJ2-3
v_gene: TRBV2
len: 14
CDR3nt: TGTGCCAGCAGTGATTCTCATAGCACAGATACGCAGTATTTT
CDR3aa: CASSDSHSTDTQYF

abundance: .
d_gene: .
j_gene: TRBJ2-5
v_gene: TRBV7-2
len: 13
CDR3nt: TGTGCCAGCAGCTTCGGTCTCCAAGAGACCCAGTACTTC
CDR3aa: CASSFGLQETQYF

abundance: .
d_gene: .
j_gene: TRBJ2-7
v_gene: TRBV5-1
len: 12
CDR3nt: TGCGCCAGCAGCTTTGAGGGGGGGACATTCAACTTC
CDR3aa: CASSFEGGTFNF